This T cell receptor (beta chain) was sequenced for a study of radiation and T cells in renal cell carcinoma. Profiling relied on immunoSEQ multiplex PCR, and the TCRdb table lists in-frame clones only, not all of them. Here the sample spans some 130,000 clones, about 81% being singletons. The CDR3 consists of 14 residues. Trimming took 6 bases from V and 6 from J; bases not matched to a gene: 6. Germline CDR1 reads SGHTA; CDR2 reads FQGNSA. Time point specified: blood 2 weeks post-SBRT. Indicated treatment: 15 Gy SBRT to primary tumor, nephrectomy 4 weeks later. The TCR originated in a woman aged 60-75 years with renal cell carcinoma. Specimen: blood, collected from a patient whose treatment included radiotherapy and nephrectomy. This chain uses TRBV7-2 with TRBJ2-1; TRBD2 agrees at 9 bases. The CDR3 sequence is CASRITSGSNEQFF. The DNA for the CDR3 is TGTGCCAGCAGGATAACTAGCGGGTCCAATGAGCAGTTCTTC.